This entry lists 28 T cell receptor beta chains sequenced from one sample in a study of blood T cells in healthy people across ages. The second PCR ran about 6 to 11 cycles with a sample-barcoded 5' primer and J-beta primers. TCRdb recomputed calls from the 5' RACE reads with MiXCR, one row per CDR3 protein. This sample has 550,000 to 700,000 distinct CDR3 sequences, with 27% found just once. What was sequenced was blood. The origin of the receptors is a woman aged 65 to 85 in good health.

This chain connects TRBV4-1 to TRBJ1-1, with a tentative D call TRBD1 (5 bases). Trimming stripped 3 bases from V and 5 bases from J, with 16 bases between. Germline V gives CDR1 MGHRA, CDR2 YSYEKL. This CDR3 is 15 amino acids long. The CDR3 bases are TGCGCCAGCAGCCACCTCCAGGGTGGGGGAACTGAAGCTTTCTTT. Residues: CASSHLQGGGTEAFF.

This clonotype was observed a handful of times. Since no conserved phenylalanine or tryptophan closes the CDR3, a read error is the likely cause. V and J are TRBV15 and TRBJ2-3; no firm D call. The CDR3 is 14 amino acids. The germline gives CDR1 LNHNV, CDR2 YYDKDF (reference sequence). The V gene lost 4 bases and the J gene lost 3 bases, with 11 bases spanning the gap. This chain's CDR3 is CATSTPVGTDTQYL. The CDR3 DNA follows: TGTGCCACCAGCACTCCGGTAGGAACAGATACGCAGTATCTT.

This clonotype was observed a few times. The genes are TRBV5-1 and TRBJ2-7; TRBD1 agrees at 10 bases. Trimming at V came to 4 bases and at J to 5 bases, leaving 6 bases not matched to a gene. Looked up from germline, CDR1 is SGHRS and CDR2 is YFSETQ. There are 14 residues in the CDR3. The CDR3 DNA sequence: TGCGCCAGCAGCACGGGACAGGGGTTCAACGAGCAGTACTTC. Its translation: CASSTGQGFNEQYF.

Many counts were recorded for this clonotype. V and J are TRBV11-2 and TRBJ2-7, with D hard to call. The CDR3 is 12 amino acids. Trimming shortened V by 0 bases and J by 3 bases, and 3 bases separated the two germline ends. The germline CDR1 and CDR2 sequences are SGHAT and FQNNGV. The CDR3 loop is CASSLDFYEQYF. The CDR3 bases are TGTGCCAGCAGCTTAGACTTCTACGAGCAGTACTTC.

The rearrangement joins TRBV5-6 to TRBJ2-5, with D perhaps given as TRBD1 or TRBD2 (5 bases each). V was trimmed by 2 bases and J by 2 bases, leaving 13 bases between them. Germline assignment: CDR1 SGHDT and CDR2 YYEEEE. The CDR3 spans 15 residues. Here the CDR3 reads CASSFLSGGQETQYF. CDR3 nucleotides: TGTGCCAGCAGCTTCCTAAGTGGGGGACAAGAGACCCAGTACTTC.

This clonotype was seen a handful of times. The chain has TRBV9 and TRBJ1-6; D unclear. The CDR3 runs 15 residues. Trimming removed 4 bases at V and 0 bases at J, with 8 bases between. The germline CDR1 and CDR2 sequences are SGDLS and YYNGEE. CDR3 region: CASSPASSYNSPLHF. CDR3 nucleotide sequence: TGTGCCAGCAGCCCAGCCAGCTCCTATAATTCACCCCTCCACTTT.

The rearrangement links TRBV6-5 to TRBJ2-6; a possible D gene is TRBD1 (5 bases). The CDR3 has 18 residues. Germline CDR1 is MNHEY and CDR2 is SVGAGI. V was pared by 0 bases and J by 0 bases, with 12 bases between. The CDR3 region has the DNA TGTGCCAGCAGTTACTCTGGCAGGGCCACCTCTGGGGCCAACGTCCTGACTTTC. This translates into CASSYSGRATSGANVLTF.

V usage is TRBV5-6 and J usage is TRBJ2-1, with 8 bases matching TRBD2. J gave up 7 bases and V 0 bases, and 6 bases lay outside the gene matches. Germline V CDR1 and CDR2: SGHDT, YYEEEE. The CDR3 covers 15 residues. CDR3 nucleotides: TGTGCCAGCAGCTTGGCCGGGACTAGGGGAAATGAGCAGTTCTTC. This gives the protein CASSLAGTRGNEQFF. Full variable domain (missing parts from reference TRBV5-6 and TRBJ2-1): DAGVTQSPTHLIKTRGQQVTLRCSPKSGHDTVSWYQQALGQGPQFIFQYYEEEERQRGNFPDRFSGHQFPNYSSELNVNALLLGDSALYLCASSLAGTRGNEQFFGPGTRLTVL.

This clonotype was detected only a few times. This chain uses TRBV5-1 with TRBJ2-4; tentative D call: TRBD1 (5 bases). The CDR3 runs to 14 residues. Germline V gives CDR1 SGHRS, CDR2 YFSETQ. V shed 3 bases and J shed 8 bases, with 15 bases lying between them. CDR3 protein: CASSYELGRDIQYF. The CDR3 DNA reads as TGCGCCAGCAGCTATGAGTTGGGGCGCGACATTCAGTACTTC. The whole variable domain, remainder taken from reference TRBV5-1 and TRBJ2-4, is KAGVTQTPRYLIKTRGQQVTLSCSPISGHRSVSWYQQTPGQGLQFLFEYFSETQRNKGNFPGRFSGRQFSNSRSEMNVSTLELGDSALYLCASSYELGRDIQYFGAGTRLSVL.

In this sample, this clonotype turned up once. CDR3 in DNA: TGCGCCAGCAGCCTTTTCCAGGGGGCCTCGGTCACCGGGGAGCTGTTTTTT. Amino acids: CASSLFQGASVTGELFF. The chain joins TRBV4-3 to TRBJ2-2; 8 positions agree with TRBD1. CDR1 and CDR2 (germline): LGHNA, YSLEER. V lost 4 bases, J lost 4 bases, and 11 bases stayed unmatched. CDR3 length: 17 residues.

V is TRBV20-1 and J is TRBJ2-2; 8 nucleotides match TRBD2. Germline V gives CDR1 DFQATT, CDR2 SNEGSKA (reference sequence). J was trimmed by 0 bases and V by 2 bases; bases with no gene match: 11. The CDR3 has 18 residues. CDR3 region: CSARSSSGDLANTGELFF. For the CDR3, the DNA is TGCAGTGCTAGATCGAGTAGCGGGGACCTTGCGAACACCGGGGAGCTGTTTTTT.

Many counts were recorded for this clonotype. This chain links TRBV25-1 with TRBJ2-1, with D possibly TRBD2 on 5 matching bases. CDR1 and CDR2 from the germline V gene are MGHDK and SYGVNS. This CDR3 contains 11 residues. V lost 7 bases and J 5 bases, leaving 6 bases between the germline ends. Here the CDR3 reads CASTGNNEQFF. In DNA, the CDR3 is TGTGCCAGCACCGGGAACAATGAGCAGTTCTTC. The entire variable domain, with the rest obtained from reference TRBV25-1 and TRBJ2-1, is as follows: EADIYQTPRYLVIGTGKKITLECSQTMGHDKMYWYQQDPGMELHLIHYSYGVNSTEKGDLSSESTVSRIRTEHFPLTLESARPSHTSQYLCASTGNNEQFFGPGTRLTVL.

The CDR3 here is CASSGDTFYGYTF. The CDR3 region has the DNA TGCGCCAGCAGCGGGGACACTTTCTATGGCTACACCTTC. The V gene is TRBV5-1, the J gene TRBJ1-2, with D perhaps matching TRBD1 (6 bases). V lost 4 bases and J 4 bases, leaving 11 bases between the germline ends. The CDR3 sequence is 13 residues long. Germline CDR1 is SGHRS and CDR2 is YFSETQ. The variable domain in full, with the rest retrieved from reference TRBV5-1 and TRBJ1-2, is KAGVTQTPRYLIKTRGQQVTLSCSPISGHRSVSWYQQTPGQGLQFLFEYFSETQRNKGNFPGRFSGRQFSNSRSEMNVSTLELGDSALYLCASSGDTFYGYTFGSGTRLTVV.

The chain carries TRBV5-1 and TRBJ2-4, with D unresolved. The CDR3 consists of 13 residues. V lost 1 base, J lost 4 bases, and 6 bases lay in between. Germline V gives CDR1 SGHRS, CDR2 YFSETQ. The CDR3 sequence: CASSLQTKNIQYF. Written as DNA, the CDR3 is TGCGCCAGCAGCTTGCAGACTAAAAACATTCAGTACTTC. The full variable domain, completed using reference TRBV5-1 and TRBJ2-4, is KAGVTQTPRYLIKTRGQQVTLSCSPISGHRSVSWYQQTPGQGLQFLFEYFSETQRNKGNFPGRFSGRQFSNSRSEMNVSTLELGDSALYLCASSLQTKNIQYFGAGTRLSVL.

The gene calls are TRBV4-3 and TRBJ2-3; D possibly uses TRBD1 or TRBD2 (6 bases each). V lost 4 bases, J lost 3 bases, and 23 bases lay in between. The CDR3 is 18 amino acids. CDR1 is LGHNA and CDR2 is YSLEER in the germline V gene. CDR3 protein: CASSLTRGGGIRTDTQYF. The CDR3 DNA follows: TGCGCCAGCAGCCTCACCAGGGGAGGAGGAATTCGGACAGATACGCAGTATTTT.

This clonotype was seen at least ten times. J is TRBJ2-2 and V is TRBV11-2; D perhaps matches TRBD1 (6 bases). Trimming removed 1 base at V and 6 bases at J, with 6 bases between. In germline, CDR1 is SGHAT, CDR2 FQNNGV. The CDR3 consists of 13 residues. The DNA for the CDR3 is TGTGCCAGCAGCTTAGCAGGGGCCGGGGAGCTGTTTTTT. Translated: CASSLAGAGELFF.

The chain carries TRBV6-2 or TRBV6-3 and TRBJ2-5, with TRBD1 matching 7 bases. The CDR3 covers 13 residues. V lost 6 bases to trimming and J lost 4 bases; unmatched junction nucleotides: 5. Germline V gives CDR1 MNHEY, CDR2 SVGEGT. CDR3 DNA: TGTGCCAGCAGGTCCGGGACAGTAGAGACCCAGTACTTC. It encodes CASRSGTVETQYF.

Turning to this clonotype: One end of the junction varies from germline; a read error may be responsible. The CDR3, as DNA: TGCGCCAGCAGCTCCGGGGGGGCTCCCAATGAACAGTTCTTC. Translation: CASSSGGAPNEQFF. The chain couples TRBV5-1 to TRBJ2-1; TRBD2 aligns across 8 bases. Germline V gene sequence: CDR1 SGHRS, CDR2 YFSETQ. CDR3 length: 14 amino acids.

The rearrangement uses TRBV20-1 and TRBJ2-7; the match to TRBD1 covers 9 bases. Germline lookup yields CDR1 DFQATT and CDR2 SNEGSKA (reference sequence). CDR3 length: 15 residues. The trim removed 1 base at V and 5 bases at J, leaving 9 bases unmatched. The DNA for the CDR3 is TGCAGTGCTAGAGCCCCCGGGACAGGGAACCACGAGCAGTACTTC. It translates to CSARAPGTGNHEQYF.

This clonotype has more than one count but fewer than ten. This chain connects TRBV6-1 to TRBJ1-1, with 7 nucleotides matching TRBD1. Losses at the gene ends were 6 bases for V and 5 bases for J; bases not matched to a gene: 18. The CDR3 runs 17 residues. Per germline, CDR1 MNHNS and CDR2 SASEGT. CDR3 nucleotide sequence: TGTGCCAGCAGACACATAGACAGGGTGGGGGACGGTACTGAAGCTTTCTTT. Translation gives CASRHIDRVGDGTEAFF.

This clonotype appeared a few times. This chain uses TRBV4-1 with TRBJ2-2, with TRBD1 matching 8 bases. CDR1 MGHRA and CDR2 YSYEKL come from the germline V gene. Unmatched junction bases numbered 6, after V lost 1 base and J lost 5 bases. This CDR3 region has 16 residues. The CDR3 DNA sequence: TGCGCCAGCAGCCAAGCCGGACAGGGATGGACCGGGGAGCTGTTTTTT. Protein sequence: CASSQAGQGWTGELFF.

The chain combines TRBV29-1 with TRBJ2-3, with D uncertain. With 7 bases removed from V and 6 bases from J, the gap between germline ends came to 8 bases. This CDR3 region has 10 residues. Germline assignment: CDR1 SQVTM and CDR2 ANQGSEA. For the CDR3, the DNA is TGCAGCGCCAGACTGGATACGCAGTATTTT. Translating it yields CSARLDTQYF.

The CDR3 DNA reads TGTGCCAGCAGGACGAGCAATCAGCCCCAGCATTTT. This encodes CASRTSNQPQHF. The V and J genes are TRBV6-2 or TRBV6-3 and TRBJ1-5; D unresolved. Looked up from germline, CDR1 is MNHEY and CDR2 is SVGEGT. V lost 6 bases, J lost 1 base, and 4 bases lay in between. The length of the CDR3 is 12 residues.

The chain uses TRBV29-1 and TRBJ2-2; maybe TRBD2 (5 bases). The germline V gene encodes CDR1 SQVTM and CDR2 ANQGSEA. The CDR3 covers 15 residues. Trimming took 4 bases from V and 5 from J, leaving 17 bases between them. The CDR3 bases are TGCAGCGTTGGGGGTGGTTCGGGGTTAACCGGGGAGCTGTTTTTT. Its protein product is CSVGGGSGLTGELFF.

The V call is TRBV7-9, the J call TRBJ1-2; D perhaps matches TRBD1 (5 bases). The CDR3 length is 15 residues. Between the trimmed V and J ends, which lost 2 bases and 8 bases, there was a span of 18 bases. The germline CDR1 and CDR2 sequences are SEHNR and FQNEAQ (reference sequence). The CDR3, as DNA: TGTGCCAGCAGCTTACTCGAGGGGCGCCCAAGGGGCTACACCTTC. Translating gives CASSLLEGRPRGYTF.

V is TRBV6-5 and J is TRBJ2-3, with TRBD1 matching over 8 bases. This CDR3 region has 15 residues. Germline CDR1 is MNHEY and CDR2 is SVGAGI. J was trimmed by 4 bases and V by 5 bases; bases with no gene match: 8. The CDR3 region is CASSRGQVPADTQYF. In DNA, the CDR3 is TGTGCCAGCAGTCGGGGACAGGTTCCTGCAGATACGCAGTATTTT.

This clonotype came up many times. The chain recombines TRBV20-1 with TRBJ1-1; D unresolved. The CDR3 consists of 13 residues. Germline V CDR1 and CDR2: DFQATT, SNEGSKA (reference sequence). Deletions cut 6 bases from V and 6 bases from J, with 17 bases between. The CDR3 DNA sequence: TGCAGTGCGCCGTATAGTGGGGTGGCTGAAGCTTTCTTT. It encodes CSAPYSGVAEAFF.

The J gene is TRBJ2-1, the V gene TRBV20-1; D is perhaps TRBD1 (8 bases). Trimming stripped 4 bases from V and 1 base from J, with 20 bases between. Looked up from germline, CDR1 is DFQATT and CDR2 is SNEGSKA (reference sequence). CDR3 length: 17 amino acids. CDR3 DNA: TGCAGTGCTACCAACCCTACAGGGGGGGGGTCCTACAATGAGCAGTTCTTC. Its protein is CSATNPTGGGSYNEQFF.